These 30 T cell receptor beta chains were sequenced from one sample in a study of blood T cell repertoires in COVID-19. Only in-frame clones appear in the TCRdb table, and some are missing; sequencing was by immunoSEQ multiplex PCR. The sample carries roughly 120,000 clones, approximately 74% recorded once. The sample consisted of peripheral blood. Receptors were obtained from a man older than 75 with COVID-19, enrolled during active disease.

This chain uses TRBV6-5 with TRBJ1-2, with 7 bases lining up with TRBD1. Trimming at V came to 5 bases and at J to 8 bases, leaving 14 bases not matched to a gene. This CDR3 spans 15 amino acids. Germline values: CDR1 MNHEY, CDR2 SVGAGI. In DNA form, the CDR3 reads TGTGCCAGCAGTAGGGATACAGGGGATAGTATCGGCTACACCTTC. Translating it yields CASSRDTGDSIGYTF.

The CDR3 nucleotides read TGTGCCAGCAGTGAAGTCGTGGCTGTGCAGGGCTCTGGCTACACCTTC. Encoded protein: CASSEVVAVQGSGYTF. The chain uses TRBV2 and TRBJ1-2, with D perhaps matching TRBD1 (5 bases). V gave up 1 base and J gave up 7 bases, with 19 bases separating them. The CDR3 totals 16 residues. Per the germline V gene, CDR1 is SNHLY and CDR2 is FYNNEI.

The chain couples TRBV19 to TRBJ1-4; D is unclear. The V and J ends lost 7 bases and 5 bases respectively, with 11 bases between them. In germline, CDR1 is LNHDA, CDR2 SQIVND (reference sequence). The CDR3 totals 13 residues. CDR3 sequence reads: CASTDIYNEKLFF. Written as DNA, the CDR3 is TGTGCCAGTACCGACATTTACAATGAAAAACTGTTTTTT.

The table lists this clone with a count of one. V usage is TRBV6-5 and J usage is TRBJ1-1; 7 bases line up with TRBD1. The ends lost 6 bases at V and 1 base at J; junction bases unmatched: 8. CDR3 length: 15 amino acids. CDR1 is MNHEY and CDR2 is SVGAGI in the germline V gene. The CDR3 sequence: CASSSLAGGNTEAFF. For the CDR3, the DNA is TGTGCCAGCAGCTCCCTTGCAGGGGGGAACACTGAAGCTTTCTTT.

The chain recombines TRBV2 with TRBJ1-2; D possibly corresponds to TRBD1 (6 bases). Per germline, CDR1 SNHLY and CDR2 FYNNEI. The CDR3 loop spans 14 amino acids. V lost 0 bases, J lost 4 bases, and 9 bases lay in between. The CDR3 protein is CASSEAQQGYGYTF. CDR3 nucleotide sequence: TGTGCCAGCAGTGAAGCGCAACAGGGCTATGGCTACACCTTC.

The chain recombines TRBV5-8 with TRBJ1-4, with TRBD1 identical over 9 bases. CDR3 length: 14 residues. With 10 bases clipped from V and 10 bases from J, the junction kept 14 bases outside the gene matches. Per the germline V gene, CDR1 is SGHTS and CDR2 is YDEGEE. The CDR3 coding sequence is TGTGCCTCAACCCTGGGACAGGGTTTCCGAAAACTGTTTTTT. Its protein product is CASTLGQGFRKLFF.

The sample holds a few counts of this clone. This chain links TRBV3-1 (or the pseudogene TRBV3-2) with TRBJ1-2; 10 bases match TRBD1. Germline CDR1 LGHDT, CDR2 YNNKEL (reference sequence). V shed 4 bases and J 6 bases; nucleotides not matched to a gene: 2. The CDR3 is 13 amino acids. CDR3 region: CASSLGQGDGYTF. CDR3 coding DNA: TGTGCCAGCAGCCTTGGACAGGGGGATGGCTACACCTTC.

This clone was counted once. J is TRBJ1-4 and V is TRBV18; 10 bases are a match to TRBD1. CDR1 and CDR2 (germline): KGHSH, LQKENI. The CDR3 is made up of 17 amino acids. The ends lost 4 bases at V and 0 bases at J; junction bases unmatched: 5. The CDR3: CASSQGQGFATNEKLFF. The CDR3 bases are TGTGCCAGCTCACAGGGACAGGGGTTTGCAACTAATGAAAAACTGTTTTTT.

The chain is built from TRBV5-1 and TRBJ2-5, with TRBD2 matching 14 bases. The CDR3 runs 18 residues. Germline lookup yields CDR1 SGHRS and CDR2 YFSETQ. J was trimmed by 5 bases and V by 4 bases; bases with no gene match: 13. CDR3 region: CASSPYFGTSGSKETQYF. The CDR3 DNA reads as TGCGCCAGCAGCCCCTACTTCGGGACTAGCGGGAGTAAGGAGACCCAGTACTTC.

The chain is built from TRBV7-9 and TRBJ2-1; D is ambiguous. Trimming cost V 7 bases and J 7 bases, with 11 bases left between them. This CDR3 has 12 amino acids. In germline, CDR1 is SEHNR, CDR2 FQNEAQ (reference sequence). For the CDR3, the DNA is TGTGCCAGCATGACCCCCGGGAATGAGCAGTTCTTC. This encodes CASMTPGNEQFF.

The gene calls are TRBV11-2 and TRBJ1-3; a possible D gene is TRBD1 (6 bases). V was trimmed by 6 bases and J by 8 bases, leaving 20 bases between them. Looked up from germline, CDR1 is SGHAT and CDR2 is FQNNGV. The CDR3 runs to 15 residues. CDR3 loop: CASRVGTHAGDTIYF. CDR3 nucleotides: TGTGCCAGCAGGGTAGGGACACATGCCGGCGACACCATATATTTT.

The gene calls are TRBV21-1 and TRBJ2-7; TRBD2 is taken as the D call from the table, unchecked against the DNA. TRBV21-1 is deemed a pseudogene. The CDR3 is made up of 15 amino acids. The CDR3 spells CASSGKGGHLYEQYF. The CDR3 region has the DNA TGTGCCAGCAGCGGAAAGGGAGGACATCTCTACGAGCAGTACTTC.

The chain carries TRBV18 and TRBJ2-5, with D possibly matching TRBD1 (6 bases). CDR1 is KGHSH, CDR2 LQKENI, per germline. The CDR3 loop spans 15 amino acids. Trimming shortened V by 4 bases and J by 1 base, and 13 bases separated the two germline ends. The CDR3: CASSLYRAPQETQYF. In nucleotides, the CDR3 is TGTGCCAGCTCACTTTACAGGGCTCCCCAAGAGACCCAGTACTTC. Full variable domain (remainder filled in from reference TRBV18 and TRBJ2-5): NAGVMQNPRHLVRRRGQEARLRCSPMKGHSHVYWYRQLPEEGLKFMVYLQKENIIDESGMPKERFSAEFPKEGPSILRIQQVVRGDSAAYFCASSLYRAPQETQYFGPGTRLLVL.

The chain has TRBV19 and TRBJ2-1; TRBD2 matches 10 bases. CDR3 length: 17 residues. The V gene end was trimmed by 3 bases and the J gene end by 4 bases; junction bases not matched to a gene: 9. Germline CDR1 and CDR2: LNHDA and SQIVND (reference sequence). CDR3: CASSIGGLAAPYNEQFF. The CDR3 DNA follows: TGTGCCAGTAGTATTGGCGGACTAGCGGCTCCTTACAATGAGCAGTTCTTC.

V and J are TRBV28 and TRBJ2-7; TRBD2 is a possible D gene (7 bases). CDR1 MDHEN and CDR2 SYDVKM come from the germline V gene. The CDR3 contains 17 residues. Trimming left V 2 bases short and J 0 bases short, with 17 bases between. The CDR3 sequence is CASSLPGGGTSSYEQYF. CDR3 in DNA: TGTGCCAGCAGTTTACCGGGGGGCGGTACCAGCTCCTACGAGCAGTACTTC. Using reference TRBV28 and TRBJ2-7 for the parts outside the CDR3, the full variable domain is DVKVTQSSRYLVKRTGEKVFLECVQDMDHENMFWYRQDPGLGLRLIYFSYDVKMKEKGDIPEGYSVSREKKERFSLILESASTNQTSMYLCASSLPGGGTSSYEQYFGPGTRLTVT.

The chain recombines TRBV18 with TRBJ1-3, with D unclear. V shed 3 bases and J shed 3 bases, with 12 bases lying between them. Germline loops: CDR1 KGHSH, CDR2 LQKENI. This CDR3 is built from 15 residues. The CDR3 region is CASSPRQDFGNTIYF. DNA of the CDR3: TGTGCCAGCTCACCTCGCCAGGACTTTGGAAACACCATATATTTT.

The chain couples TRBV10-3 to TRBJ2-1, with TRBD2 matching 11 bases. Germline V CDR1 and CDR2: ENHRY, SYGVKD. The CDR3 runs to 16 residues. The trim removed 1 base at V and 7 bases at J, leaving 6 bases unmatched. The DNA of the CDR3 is TGTGCCATCAGTGAGTGGGGACTAGCGGAGGGTAATGAGCAGTTCTTC. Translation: CAISEWGLAEGNEQFF.

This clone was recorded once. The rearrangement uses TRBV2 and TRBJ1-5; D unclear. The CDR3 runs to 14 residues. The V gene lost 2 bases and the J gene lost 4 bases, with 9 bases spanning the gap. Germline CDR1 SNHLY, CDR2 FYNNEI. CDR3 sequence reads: CASSEPGINQPQHF. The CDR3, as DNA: TGTGCCAGCAGTGAACCCGGGATTAATCAGCCCCAGCATTTT.

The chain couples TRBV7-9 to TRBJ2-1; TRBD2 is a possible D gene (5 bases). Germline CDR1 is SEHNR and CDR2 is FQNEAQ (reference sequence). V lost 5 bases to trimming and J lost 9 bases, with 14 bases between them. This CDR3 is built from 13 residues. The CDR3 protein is CASSPGLSPEQFF. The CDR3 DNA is TGTGCCAGCAGCCCCGGACTCTCCCCTGAGCAGTTCTTC.

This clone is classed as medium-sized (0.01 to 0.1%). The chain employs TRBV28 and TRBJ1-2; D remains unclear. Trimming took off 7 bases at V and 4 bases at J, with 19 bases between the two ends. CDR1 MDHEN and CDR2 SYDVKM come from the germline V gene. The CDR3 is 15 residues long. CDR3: CASKLGQAASYGYTF. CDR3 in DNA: TGTGCCAGCAAACTAGGGCAGGCGGCAAGCTATGGCTACACCTTC.

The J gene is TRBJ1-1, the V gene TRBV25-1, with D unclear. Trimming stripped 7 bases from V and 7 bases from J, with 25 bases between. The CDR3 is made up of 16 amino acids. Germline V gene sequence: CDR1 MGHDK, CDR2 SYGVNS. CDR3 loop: CASKLVSGNGVVEAFF. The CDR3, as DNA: TGTGCCAGCAAGTTGGTATCGGGAAACGGTGTGGTTGAAGCTTTCTTT.

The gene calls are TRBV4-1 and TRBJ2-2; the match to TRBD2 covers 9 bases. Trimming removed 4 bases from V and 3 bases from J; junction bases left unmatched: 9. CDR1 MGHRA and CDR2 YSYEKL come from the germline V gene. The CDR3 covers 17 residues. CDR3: CASSLSFSGRDTGELFF. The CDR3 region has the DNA TGCGCCAGCAGCCTTTCCTTTAGCGGGAGAGACACCGGGGAGCTGTTTTTT.

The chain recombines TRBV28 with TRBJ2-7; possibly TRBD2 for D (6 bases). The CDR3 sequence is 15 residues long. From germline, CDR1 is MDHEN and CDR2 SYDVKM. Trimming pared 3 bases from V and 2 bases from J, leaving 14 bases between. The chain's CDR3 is CASSLAGKPPYEQYF. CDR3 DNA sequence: TGTGCCAGCAGTTTGGCGGGAAAGCCCCCCTACGAGCAGTACTTC.

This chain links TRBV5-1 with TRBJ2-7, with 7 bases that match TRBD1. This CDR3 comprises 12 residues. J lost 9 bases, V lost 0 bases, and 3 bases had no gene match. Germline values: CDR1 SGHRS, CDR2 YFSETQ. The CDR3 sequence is CASSLGGQPQYF. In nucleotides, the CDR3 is TGCGCCAGCAGCTTGGGGGGACAGCCGCAGTACTTC.

This CDR3 is CAISDTGEKLFF. The CDR3 DNA reads as TGTGCCATCAGTGATACAGGGGAAAAACTGTTTTTT. The V and J genes are TRBV10-3 and TRBJ1-4; tentatively, D is TRBD1 (6 bases). The germline V gene has CDR1 ENHRY and CDR2 SYGVKD. The V end lost 3 bases, the J end lost 8 bases, and 7 bases lay between the germline ends. The CDR3 runs to 12 residues.

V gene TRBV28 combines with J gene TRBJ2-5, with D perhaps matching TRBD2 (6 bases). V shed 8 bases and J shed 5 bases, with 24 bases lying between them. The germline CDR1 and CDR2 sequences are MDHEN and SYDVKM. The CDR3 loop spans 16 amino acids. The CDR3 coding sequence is TGTGCCAGCCTTGGGGCTAGCGCGAGATCCTGGGAGACCCAGTACTTC. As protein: CASLGASARSWETQYF.

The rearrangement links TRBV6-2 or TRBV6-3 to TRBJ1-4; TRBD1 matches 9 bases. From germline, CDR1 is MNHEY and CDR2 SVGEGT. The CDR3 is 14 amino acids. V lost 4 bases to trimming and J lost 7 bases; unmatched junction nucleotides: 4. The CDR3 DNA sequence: TGTGCCAGCAGTTCGGGACAGGGAGGTGAAAAACTGTTTTTT. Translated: CASSSGQGGEKLFF.

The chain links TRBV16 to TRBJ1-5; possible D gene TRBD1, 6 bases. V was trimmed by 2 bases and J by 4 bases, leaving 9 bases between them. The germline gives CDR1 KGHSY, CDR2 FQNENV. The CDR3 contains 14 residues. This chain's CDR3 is CASSQTGRNQPQHF. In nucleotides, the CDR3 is TGTGCCAGCAGCCAAACAGGGCGAAATCAGCCCCAGCATTTT.

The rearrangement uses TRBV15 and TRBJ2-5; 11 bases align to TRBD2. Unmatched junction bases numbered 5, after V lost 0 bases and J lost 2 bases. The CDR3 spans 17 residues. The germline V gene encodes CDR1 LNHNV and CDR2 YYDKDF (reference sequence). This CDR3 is CATSRDDGTSGQETQYF. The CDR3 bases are TGTGCCACCAGCAGAGATGACGGGACTAGCGGACAAGAGACCCAGTACTTC.

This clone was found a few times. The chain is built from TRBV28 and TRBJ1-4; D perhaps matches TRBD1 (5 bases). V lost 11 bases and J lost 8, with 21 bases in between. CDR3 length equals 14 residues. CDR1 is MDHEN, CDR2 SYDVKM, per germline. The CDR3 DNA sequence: TGTGCCTGCTTCGGTGGGGGGGGTCGGGAAAAACTGTTTTTT. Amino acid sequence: CACFGGGGREKLFF.